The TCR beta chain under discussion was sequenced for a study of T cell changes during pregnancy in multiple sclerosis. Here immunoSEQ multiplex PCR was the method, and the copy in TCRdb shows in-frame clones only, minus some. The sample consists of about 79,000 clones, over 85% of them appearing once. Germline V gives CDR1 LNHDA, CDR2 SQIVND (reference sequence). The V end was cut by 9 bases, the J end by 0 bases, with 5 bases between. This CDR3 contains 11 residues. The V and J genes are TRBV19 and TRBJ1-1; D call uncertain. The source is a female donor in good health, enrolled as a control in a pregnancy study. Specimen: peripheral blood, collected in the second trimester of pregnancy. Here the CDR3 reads CASLMNTEAFF. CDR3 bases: TGTGCCAGCCTTATGAACACTGAAGCTTTCTTT.